The clone carrying this T cell receptor beta chain appeared many times. Its target is unknown. This sample is part of a study of Graves' ophthalmopathy and Graves' hyperthyroidism. Overall study: Upon initial diagnosis and before any treatment, peripheral blood was collected.

For repertoire sequencing, the TCR beta CDR3 regions were amplified from RNA transcripts. HTBI primers primed a first-round RT-PCR, and a second-round multiplex PCR followed. MiXCR was run by TCRdb on the multiplex PCR reads, yielding one entry per CDR3 protein. This table has 450,000 or so distinct CDR3 sequences, under 15% appearing once. General study findings and limits: For separating ophthalmopathy from stable hyperthyroidism, a 13-signature model gave about 90% sensitivity and around 80% specificity.

The CDR3 extends over 13 amino acids. Trimming removed 3 bases at V and 0 bases at J, with 9 bases between. The germline V gene has CDR1 DFQATT and CDR2 SNEGSKA (reference sequence). The sample comprised blood. This sequence was found in a woman younger than 45 with Graves' ophthalmopathy. The rearrangement joins TRBV20-1 to TRBJ2-7; D is uncertain. Written as DNA, the CDR3 is TGCAGTGCTAGTCCAGGTCCCTCCTACGAGCAGTACTTC. Translation gives CSASPGPSYEQYF.